This TCR beta chain was captured by sequencing in a study of identical twins. Overall study results and limits: With monozygotic twins, out-of-frame TCR alpha sharing exceeded what models estimated.

TCRdb passed the 5' RACE reads through MiXCR, listing each CDR3 protein once. The table includes around 1.7 million distinct CDR3 sequences, around 33% detected once. CDR3 size: 17 residues. Per the germline V gene, CDR1 is MGHRA and CDR2 is YSYEKL. Unmatched junction bases numbered 7, after V lost 3 bases and J lost 3 bases. A word on this clonotype: Its antigen is currently unknown.

Sequenced sample: cord blood. J is TRBJ2-1 and V is TRBV4-1; 11 positions match TRBD2. The sequence derives from a newborn girl in good health. This CDR3 reads CASSQGRGLADYNEQFF. The DNA of the CDR3 is TGCGCCAGCAGCCAGGGTCGGGGACTAGCGGACTACAATGAGCAGTTCTTC.